The present T cell receptor (beta chain) was sequenced within a study of beta chain features in type 1 diabetes. Study-wide points: VDJ junctions from type 1 diabetes patients carried fewer insertions and larger deletions. Significant though moderate, a shortening of TCRB CDR3s appeared in all four CD4+ subsets of Type 1 diabetes patients.

What was sequenced were expressed TCRB transcripts, since all of the isolated RNA had been reverse transcribed. Naive, central memory and regulatory T cell samples averaged approximately 3.9 million immunoSEQ reads each. Produced via immunoSEQ multiplex PCR; TCRdb's table is partial and in-frame only. The repertoire holds 330,000 or so clones, with roughly a fifth as singletons. On this clone: The antigen is unknown.

This CDR3 region has 15 residues. Germline CDR1 is PRHDT and CDR2 is FYEKMQ (reference sequence). Trimming shortened V by 0 bases and J by 2 bases, and 11 bases separated the two germline ends. Donors contributed one heparinised blood draw apiece, averaging roughly 100 mL. The sequenced sample was naive CD4+ T cells from blood. The chain has TRBV13 and TRBJ2-7, with TRBD2 as a possible D gene (6 bases). The sequence derives from a woman aged 18-35 years in good health. The CDR3 DNA reads as TGTGCCAGCAGCTTAGGACGGGACTCTACCTACGAGCAGTACTTC. Translation: CASSLGRDSTYEQYF. Full variable domain (outside the CDR3, taken from reference TRBV13 and TRBJ2-7): AAGVIQSPRHLIKEKRETATLKCYPIPRHDTVYWYQQGPGQDPQFLISFYEKMQSDKGSIPDRFSAQQFSDYHSELNMSSLELGDSALYFCASSLGRDSTYEQYFGPGTRLTVT.